The 26 T cell receptor beta chains reported below all come from one sample, sequenced in a study of ipilimumab plus nivolumab after autologous stem cell transplantation. The assay was immunoSEQ multiplex PCR, and TCRdb's table has in-frame clones only and misses some. Here the sample spans just over 40,000 clones, 85% to 95% being singletons. Material: PBMCs, obtained in a trial of ipilimumab plus nivolumab as post-transplant consolidation. These receptor sequences come from a male donor with multiple myeloma.

The chain is built from TRBV28 and TRBJ2-4; D not certain. The germline CDR1 and CDR2 sequences are MDHEN and SYDVKM. V gave up 7 bases and J gave up 2 bases, with 12 bases separating them. This CDR3 is built from 14 residues. The CDR3 sequence: CASTLTSTKNIQYF. The CDR3 region has the DNA TGTGCCAGCACCCTGACATCTACCAAAAACATTCAGTACTTC.

V and J are TRBV27 and TRBJ2-3; D is uncertain. The CDR3 is made up of 13 amino acids. V was trimmed by 3 bases and J by 4 bases, leaving 8 bases between them. CDR1 MNHEY and CDR2 SMNVEV come from the germline V gene (reference sequence). CDR3 sequence: CASSLGISDTQYF. In DNA form, the CDR3 reads TGTGCCAGCAGTTTGGGGATTTCAGATACGCAGTATTTT.

For the CDR3, the DNA is TGTGCCAGCTCACCACCGGGGCCTGACAGGGGTTTGGTTGGCTCTGGGGCCAACGTCCTGACTTTC. This encodes CASSPPGPDRGLVGSGANVLTF. The V call is TRBV18, the J call TRBJ2-6; 8 bases align to TRBD1. Trimming removed 0 bases from V and 0 bases from J; junction bases left unmatched: 16. Germline values: CDR1 KGHSH, CDR2 LQKENI. The CDR3 extends over 22 amino acids.

The rearrangement links TRBV6-1 to TRBJ2-2; TRBD1 or TRBD2 may be the D gene (6 bases each). V lost 0 bases and J lost 6, with 14 bases in between. Germline V gives CDR1 MNHNS, CDR2 SASEGT. The CDR3 covers 16 residues. Here the CDR3 DNA reads TGTGCCAGCAGTGAAGCAGGTACAGGGAGGCCCGGGGAGCTGTTTTTT. Protein product: CASSEAGTGRPGELFF.

The chain links TRBV28 to TRBJ2-4; 10 positions match TRBD2. The V and J ends lost 5 bases and 2 bases, in that order; junction bases with no gene match: 18. The germline gives CDR1 MDHEN, CDR2 SYDVKM. This CDR3 contains 20 residues. CDR3 nucleotide sequence: TGTGCCAGCAGTCCAACCCTCCGGGAGCGGGAGGGTGTAACCAAAAACATTCAGTACTTC. Translating gives CASSPTLREREGVTKNIQYF. Together with reference TRBV28 and TRBJ2-4, the CDR3 gives the full variable domain: DVKVTQSSRYLVKRTGEKVFLECVQDMDHENMFWYRQDPGLGLRLIYFSYDVKMKEKGDIPEGYSVSREKKERFSLILESASTNQTSMYLCASSPTLREREGVTKNIQYFGAGTRLSVL.

The rearrangement uses TRBV7-2 and TRBJ1-2; D remains unclear. Germline CDR1 SGHTA, CDR2 FQGNSA. The CDR3 length is 13 residues. V was shortened by 5 bases and J by 4 bases, with 11 bases between the two germline ends. CDR3 nucleotides: TGTGCCAGCAGCCGCCCAGAGGTCTATGGCTACACCTTC. Its translation is CASSRPEVYGYTF.

This clone was detected once. The chain joins TRBV5-6 to TRBJ1-5; D is possibly TRBD1 (5 bases). Trimming shortened V by 2 bases and J by 0 bases, and 9 bases separated the two germline ends. From germline, CDR1 is SGHDT and CDR2 YYEEEE. This CDR3 is built from 15 residues. DNA of the CDR3: TGTGCCAGCAGCTTCCGGGACGGTAGCAATCAGCCCCAGCATTTT. Translated: CASSFRDGSNQPQHF.

This clone has more than one count but fewer than ten. The V gene is TRBV7-2, the J gene TRBJ1-6; D might be TRBD1 (5 bases). V lost 0 bases and J lost 8, with 8 bases in between. The germline V gene has CDR1 SGHTA and CDR2 FQGNSA. The CDR3 runs 14 residues. CDR3 in DNA: TGTGCCAGCAGCTTAGCGGGGGGGTATTCACCCCTCCACTTT. This encodes CASSLAGGYSPLHF. The full variable domain, rest sourced from reference TRBV7-2 and TRBJ1-6, is GAGVSQSPSNKVTEKGKDVELRCDPISGHTALYWYRQSLGQGLEFLIYFQGNSAPDKSGLPSDRFSAERTGGSVSTLTIQRTQQEDSAVYLCASSLAGGYSPLHFGNGTRLTVT.

The J gene is TRBJ1-5, the V gene TRBV28, with a possible D match to TRBD1 (5 bases). The CDR3 runs 16 residues. Germline values: CDR1 MDHEN, CDR2 SYDVKM. V was pared by 5 bases and J by 0 bases, with 14 bases between. CDR3 sequence: CASSTYDSFSNQPQHF. Written as DNA, the CDR3 is TGTGCCAGCAGTACGTACGACAGTTTTAGCAATCAGCCCCAGCATTTT.

The rearrangement uses TRBV7-2 and TRBJ2-7, with D uncertain. In germline, CDR1 is SGHTA, CDR2 FQGNSA. Trimming stripped 1 base from V and 4 bases from J, with 5 bases between. The CDR3 covers 12 residues. In DNA form, the CDR3 reads TGTGCCAGCAGCTTAGTCGCTTACGAGCAGTACTTC. As protein: CASSLVAYEQYF.

The V and J genes are TRBV5-1 and TRBJ1-2; 8 bases are shared with TRBD1. This CDR3 has 13 residues. Per the germline V gene, CDR1 is SGHRS and CDR2 is YFSETQ. Trimming cost V 2 bases and J 6 bases; bases outside gene matches: 3. CDR3 protein: CASSFPGQDGYTF. CDR3 DNA sequence: TGCGCCAGCAGCTTCCCGGGACAGGATGGCTACACCTTC.

The chain links TRBV2 to TRBJ2-1; 13 positions match TRBD2. Germline V gives CDR1 SNHLY, CDR2 FYNNEI. The CDR3 extends over 15 amino acids. V was pared by 1 base and J by 7 bases, with 1 base of the junction left unmatched. The CDR3 bases are TGTGCCAGCAGTGAAGAGGGACTAGCGGGAAATGAGCAGTTCTTC. Encoded protein: CASSEEGLAGNEQFF.

The chain has TRBV7-6 and TRBJ1-1, with a weak D call TRBD1 (6 bases). The CDR3 contains 14 residues. Germline assignment: CDR1 SGHVS and CDR2 FNYEAQ. The ends were cut back, 6 bases at V and 1 base at J, with 12 bases in the middle. CDR3 amino acids: CASRPTQGNTEAFF. The CDR3 DNA reads as TGTGCCAGCAGACCCACACAGGGGAACACTGAAGCTTTCTTT.

This clone was recorded a few times. This chain links TRBV13 with TRBJ1-1, with D possibly TRBD1 on 5 matching bases. V dropped 8 bases and J dropped 5 bases, with 12 bases sitting between them. The length of the CDR3 is 12 residues. Germline V lookup: CDR1 PRHDT, CDR2 FYEKMQ (reference sequence). In nucleotides, the CDR3 is TGTGCCAGCGGACACCGGAGGACTGAAGCTTTCTTT. Amino acids: CASGHRRTEAFF.

CDR3 DNA: TGTGCCAGCAGCTTTGGCCTAGTAGGAGCGGGGGGGAATGAGCAGTTCTTC. Translation gives CASSFGLVGAGGNEQFF. V is TRBV7-9 and J is TRBJ2-1, with 10 nucleotides matching TRBD2. The CDR3 has 17 amino acids. Germline lookup yields CDR1 SEHNR and CDR2 FQNEAQ (reference sequence). Trimming took 3 bases from V and 7 from J; bases not matched to a gene: 12.

This chain joins TRBV21-1 and TRBJ2-7; the table calls TRBD1, which could not be checked here. TRBV21-1 is an annotated pseudogene. The CDR3 sequence is 16 residues long. CDR3: CASSKQQGLEFHEQYF. The CDR3 nucleotides are TGTGCCAGCAGCAAACAACAGGGATTAGAGTTTCACGAGCAGTACTTC.

The V call is TRBV5-1, the J call TRBJ1-4; 9 bases are a match to TRBD1. The CDR3 is made up of 17 amino acids. From germline, CDR1 is SGHRS and CDR2 YFSETQ. V shed 0 bases and J 2 bases; nucleotides not matched to a gene: 5. CDR3 loop: CASSLGLGTGTNEKLFF. The CDR3 nucleotides read TGCGCCAGCAGCTTGGGCTTGGGGACAGGGACTAATGAAAAACTGTTTTTT.

In regard to this clone: An end of the junction does not agree with germline; a read error may underlie this. The chain has TRBV11-2 and TRBJ2-7, with a weak D call TRBD2 (6 bases). Germline V lookup: CDR1 SGHAT, CDR2 FQNNGV. The length of the CDR3 is 15 residues. CDR3 residues: CASSPRVQGGYEQHF. The CDR3 nucleotides read TGTGCCAGCAGCCCTAGGGTGCAGGGAGGCTACGAGCAGCACTTC. Full variable domain (remainder filled in from reference TRBV11-2 and TRBJ2-7): EAGVAQSPRYKIIEKRQSVAFWCNPISGHATLYWYQQILGQGPKLLIQFQNNGVVDDSQLPKDRFSAERLKGVDSTLKIQPAKLEDSAVYLCASSPRVQGGYEQHFGPGTRLTVT.

The chain combines TRBV13 with TRBJ2-1; D ambiguous. Germline loops: CDR1 PRHDT, CDR2 FYEKMQ (reference sequence). This CDR3 region has 15 residues. Trimming took 4 bases from V and 0 from J, leaving 10 bases between them. Written as DNA, the CDR3 is TGTGCCAGCAGCTCCGGGCTGAGCTCCTACAATGAGCAGTTCTTC. This gives the protein CASSSGLSSYNEQFF.

This sequence joins TRBV19 and TRBJ1-2; D is uncertain. The CDR3 runs to 15 residues. Trimming removed 4 bases from V and 3 bases from J, with 15 bases in between. CDR1 is LNHDA, CDR2 SQIVND, per germline (reference sequence). CDR3 sequence (DNA): TGTGCCAGTAGTAACAGCGCCCTCATCCACTATGGCTACACCTTC. Protein: CASSNSALIHYGYTF.

The CDR3 DNA follows: TGTGCCAGCAGCTTTCGGGGGGGAAGGGCCCAGCATTTT. Translating it yields CASSFRGGRAQHF. The V call is TRBV11-2, the J call TRBJ1-5; tentative D call: TRBD1 (5 bases). The germline V gene encodes CDR1 SGHAT and CDR2 FQNNGV. CDR3 length: 13 residues. Trimming pared 3 bases from V and 11 bases from J, leaving 14 bases between.

This chain links TRBV5-1 with TRBJ2-5; TRBD1 agrees at 7 bases. The CDR3 is 13 amino acids. V shed 6 bases, J shed 1 base, and the junction held 3 bases outside the gene matches. Germline-derived CDR1 and CDR2 are SGHRS and YFSETQ. The CDR3 DNA reads TGCGCCAGCAAACGGACAGGCCAAGAGACCCAGTACTTC. It codes for CASKRTGQETQYF. Looking up the rest from reference TRBV5-1 and TRBJ2-5 gives the full variable domain: KAGVTQTPRYLIKTRGQQVTLSCSPISGHRSVSWYQQTPGQGLQFLFEYFSETQRNKGNFPGRFSGRQFSNSRSEMNVSTLELGDSALYLCASKRTGQETQYFGPGTRLLVL.

This clone has a single count. This chain connects TRBV11-2 to TRBJ2-5; the match to TRBD2 covers 10 bases. Germline V gene sequence: CDR1 SGHAT, CDR2 FQNNGV. With 6 bases clipped from V and 4 bases from J, the junction kept 8 bases outside the gene matches. The CDR3 loop spans 15 amino acids. The CDR3 reads CASSQAGGRGETQYF. CDR3 sequence (DNA): TGTGCCAGCAGTCAAGCGGGGGGGCGGGGAGAGACCCAGTACTTC.

The chain has TRBV28 and TRBJ2-3; D may be TRBD2 (6 bases). Trimming took 7 bases from V and 2 from J, leaving 13 bases between them. CDR1 is MDHEN and CDR2 is SYDVKM in the germline V gene. The CDR3 has 14 residues. The CDR3, as DNA: TGTGCCAGCACCTCCGGGGGTAACACAGATACGCAGTATTTT. Protein sequence: CASTSGGNTDTQYF.

V gene TRBV5-1 combines with J gene TRBJ1-3; D unresolved. The germline CDR1 and CDR2 sequences are SGHRS and YFSETQ. The CDR3 is made up of 14 amino acids. Deletions cut 2 bases from V and 0 bases from J, with 6 bases between. This CDR3 is CASSFEGSGNTIYF. The CDR3 DNA follows: TGCGCCAGCAGCTTCGAAGGCTCTGGAAACACCATATATTTT.

CDR3 DNA: TGTGCCAGCAGCCACGACAGCCAAGAGACCCAGTACTTC. It encodes CASSHDSQETQYF. The rearrangement links TRBV5-6 to TRBJ2-5, with a tentative D call TRBD1 (5 bases). The V end was cut by 4 bases, the J end by 1 base, with 8 bases between. CDR1 SGHDT and CDR2 YYEEEE come from the germline V gene. The CDR3 covers 13 residues.